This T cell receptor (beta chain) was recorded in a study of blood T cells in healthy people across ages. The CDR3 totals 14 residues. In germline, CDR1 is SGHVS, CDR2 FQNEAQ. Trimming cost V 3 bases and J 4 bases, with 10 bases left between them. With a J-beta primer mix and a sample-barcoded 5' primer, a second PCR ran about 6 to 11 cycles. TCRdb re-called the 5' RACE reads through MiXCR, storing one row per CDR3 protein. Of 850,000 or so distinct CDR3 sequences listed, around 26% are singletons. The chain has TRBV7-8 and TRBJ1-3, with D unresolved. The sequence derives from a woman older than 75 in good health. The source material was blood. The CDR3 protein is CASSFESEGNTIYF. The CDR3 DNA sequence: TGTGCCAGCAGCTTCGAATCCGAGGGAAACACCATATATTTT.